This entry lists 24 T cell receptor beta chains sequenced from one sample in a study of control samples from healthy donors and cancer patients. Method: immunoSEQ multiplex PCR; TCRdb's copy keeps in-frame clones and lacks some. The data show 50,000 or so clones, nearly 95% seen once. The sequenced material came from PBMCs. The receptors derive from a woman between 45 and 60 years old with head and neck cancer.

This clone showed up just once. The V gene is TRBV30, the J gene TRBJ1-5; D perhaps matches TRBD1 (6 bases). Germline values: CDR1 GTSNPN, CDR2 SVGIG (reference sequence). The CDR3 is 13 amino acids. Between the trimmed V and J ends, which lost 0 bases and 7 bases, there was a span of 10 bases. Here the CDR3 reads CAWSVGGEQPQHF. CDR3 DNA: TGTGCCTGGAGTGTAGGGGGGGAACAGCCCCAGCATTTT.

CDR3 loop: CASSLRGGYEQYF. DNA for the CDR3: TGTGCCAGCAGCCTCAGGGGTGGCTACGAGCAGTACTTC. The chain links TRBV27 to TRBJ2-7; possible D gene TRBD1, 6 bases. Deletions cut 6 bases from V and 3 bases from J, with 12 bases between. This CDR3 is built from 13 residues. Germline V gives CDR1 MNHEY, CDR2 SMNVEV (reference sequence).

The V call is TRBV9, the J call TRBJ2-3; either TRBD1 or TRBD2 may fit D (6 bases each). Germline V CDR1 and CDR2: SGDLS, YYNGEE. Trimming pared 7 bases from V and 3 bases from J, leaving 12 bases between. The CDR3 is 13 residues long. The CDR3 DNA follows: TGTGCCAGCCGTGGAGGGGGTACAGATACGCAGTATTTT. Translated: CASRGGGTDTQYF. Full variable domain (remainder filled in from reference TRBV9 and TRBJ2-3): DSGVTQTPKHLITATGQRVTLRCSPRSGDLSVYWYQQSLDQGLQFLIQYYNGEERAKGNILERFSAQQFPDLHSELNLSSLELGDSALYFCASRGGGTDTQYFGPGTRLTVL.

J is TRBJ1-2 and V is TRBV4-1; D is uncertain. The germline V gene encodes CDR1 MGHRA and CDR2 YSYEKL. Trimming pared 4 bases from V and 5 bases from J, leaving 17 bases between. The length of the CDR3 is 15 residues. In nucleotides, the CDR3 is TGCGCCAGCAGCCCCGCATCCCAGACGCAATATGGCTACACCTTC. Amino acid sequence: CASSPASQTQYGYTF.

The rearrangement joins TRBV6-5 to TRBJ2-1; the match to TRBD1 covers 9 bases. The junction had 8 bases not matched to a gene; V was cut back by 6 bases and J by 5 bases. The CDR3 has 15 amino acids. The V gene's germline CDR1 is MNHEY and CDR2 SVGAGI. The CDR3 DNA sequence: TGTGCCAGCAGGACAGCGGGACAGGGACACAATGAGCAGTTCTTC. This translates into CASRTAGQGHNEQFF.

The V and J genes are TRBV2 and TRBJ1-6, with D unclear. This CDR3 has 17 amino acids. V lost 2 bases and J 13 bases, leaving 24 bases between the germline ends. Germline V gene lookup returns CDR1 SNHLY and CDR2 FYNNEI. CDR3 residues: CASSERFGDRRRKPLHF. The DNA of the CDR3 is TGTGCCAGCAGTGAACGATTCGGAGACCGCCGGAGGAAGCCCCTCCACTTT.

The rearrangement links TRBV11-2 to TRBJ1-1; no clear D. CDR1 SGHAT and CDR2 FQNNGV come from the germline V gene. The CDR3 covers 14 residues. Deletions cut 4 bases from V and 5 bases from J, with 14 bases between. CDR3 DNA: TGTGCCAGCAGCTCTCTCAACGAGGGAACTGAAGCTTTCTTT. It is translated as CASSSLNEGTEAFF. Together with reference TRBV11-2 and TRBJ1-1, the CDR3 gives the full variable domain: EAGVAQSPRYKIIEKRQSVAFWCNPISGHATLYWYQQILGQGPKLLIQFQNNGVVDDSQLPKDRFSAERLKGVDSTLKIQPAKLEDSAVYLCASSSLNEGTEAFFGQGTRLTVV.

The chain recombines TRBV2 with TRBJ2-3; D unclear. In germline, CDR1 is SNHLY, CDR2 FYNNEI. Trimming removed 1 base at V and 4 bases at J, with 6 bases between. This CDR3 is built from 13 residues. The CDR3 is CASSEGGADTQYF. Written as DNA, the CDR3 is TGTGCCAGCAGTGAAGGAGGTGCAGATACGCAGTATTTT.

The V gene is TRBV13, the J gene TRBJ2-3; the D gene is possibly TRBD2 (6 bases). Deletions cut 4 bases from V and 2 bases from J, with 10 bases between. The CDR3 totals 14 residues. Germline CDR1 is PRHDT and CDR2 is FYEKMQ (reference sequence). This CDR3 is CASSWGTFTDTQYF. CDR3 bases: TGTGCCAGCAGCTGGGGGACTTTCACAGATACGCAGTATTTT.

The CDR3 nucleotides read TGCAGTGCTAGTTGGGACAGGGTGAATTCACCCCTCCACTTT. This gives the protein CSASWDRVNSPLHF. The chain links TRBV20-1 to TRBJ1-6; 9 nucleotides align to TRBD1. This CDR3 comprises 14 residues. The germline V gene has CDR1 DFQATT and CDR2 SNEGSKA (reference sequence). The V and J ends lost 3 bases and 7 bases, in that order; junction bases with no gene match: 4.

V gene TRBV11-3 combines with J gene TRBJ1-1, with 9 nucleotides matching TRBD1. The V and J ends lost 5 bases and 8 bases, in that order; junction bases with no gene match: 6. The CDR3 extends over 13 amino acids. The germline V gene has CDR1 SGHNT and CDR2 YENEEA. The chain's CDR3 is CASSLQGAGEAFF. The CDR3 DNA reads as TGTGCCAGCAGCCTACAGGGGGCAGGGGAAGCTTTCTTT. Using reference TRBV11-3 and TRBJ1-1 for the parts outside the CDR3, the full variable domain is EAGVVQSPRYKIIEKKQPVAFWCNPISGHNTLYWYLQNLGQGPELLIRYENEEAVDDSQLPKDRFSAERLKGVDSTLKIQPAELGDSAVYLCASSLQGAGEAFFGQGTRLTVV.

This chain joins TRBV18 and TRBJ2-3; TRBD2 matches 8 bases. The CDR3 loop spans 16 amino acids. V gave up 1 base and J gave up 3 bases; unmatched junction bases: 6. Germline V CDR1 and CDR2: KGHSH, LQKENI. DNA for the CDR3: TGTGCCAGCTCACCACAGGGACTAGATCGGACAGATACGCAGTATTTT. This sequence encodes CASSPQGLDRTDTQYF.

The V call is TRBV15, the J call TRBJ2-3; 7 bases are a match to TRBD2. V shed 4 bases, J shed 4 bases, and the junction held 8 bases outside the gene matches. The CDR3 has 15 amino acids. Germline-derived CDR1 and CDR2 are LNHNV and YYDKDF (reference sequence). In DNA form, the CDR3 reads TGTGCCACCAGCACAGGGACTACCATGGCAGATACGCAGTATTTT. Translating it yields CATSTGTTMADTQYF.

The chain recombines TRBV7-9 with TRBJ1-1, with D possibly matching TRBD1 (6 bases). Trimming pared 3 bases from V and 11 bases from J, leaving 22 bases between. Germline loops: CDR1 SEHNR, CDR2 FQNEAQ (reference sequence). The CDR3 is made up of 15 amino acids. CDR3 sequence: CASSFTGPGSWGAFF. CDR3 nucleotides: TGTGCCAGCAGCTTTACAGGGCCCGGCTCTTGGGGGGCTTTCTTT. The variable domain in full, completed from reference TRBV7-9 and TRBJ1-1, reads DTGVSQNPRHKITKRGQNVTFRCDPISEHNRLYWYRQTLGQGPEFLTYFQNEAQLEKSRLLSDRFSAERPKGSFSTLEIQRTEQGDSAMYLCASSFTGPGSWGAFFGQGTRLTVV.

The chain employs TRBV28 and TRBJ1-2; D gene unclear. This CDR3 has 13 residues. Germline values: CDR1 MDHEN, CDR2 SYDVKM. Deletions cut 7 bases from V and 8 bases from J, with 17 bases between. The DNA for the CDR3 is TGTGCCAGCAACCTCTTCGGGGAGCAGGGCTACACCTTC. Its protein product is CASNLFGEQGYTF.

The J gene is TRBJ1-1, the V gene TRBV5-8; D unclear. V was pared by 2 bases and J by 2 bases, with 7 bases between. The CDR3 is 13 amino acids. The germline V gene has CDR1 SGHTS and CDR2 YDEGEE. The CDR3 nucleotides read TGTGCCAGCAGCTTCTGGGGTAACACTGAAGCTTTCTTT. Amino acids: CASSFWGNTEAFF. Supplemented by reference TRBV5-8 and TRBJ1-1, the full variable domain reads EAGVTQSPTHLIKTRGQQATLRCSPISGHTSVYWYQQALGLGLQFLLWYDEGEERNRGNFPPRFSGRQFPNYSSELNVNALELEDSALYLCASSFWGNTEAFFGQGTRLTVV.

The J gene is TRBJ2-5, the V gene TRBV20-1; a weak D match, TRBD2 (6 bases). CDR1 is DFQATT, CDR2 SNEGSKA, per germline (reference sequence). The CDR3 is made up of 14 amino acids. Trimming removed 3 bases from V and 5 bases from J, with 16 bases in between. The CDR3 sequence: CSASLAVIGETQYF. The CDR3 nucleotides read TGCAGTGCTAGTTTAGCGGTCATAGGGGAGACCCAGTACTTC.

The V gene is TRBV2, the J gene TRBJ1-1; tentatively, D is TRBD1 (5 bases). V lost 6 bases and J 1 base, leaving 15 bases between the germline ends. Germline loops: CDR1 SNHLY, CDR2 FYNNEI. The CDR3 spans 15 residues. The CDR3 protein is CASSGPGGANTEAFF. CDR3 in DNA: TGTGCCAGCAGCGGTCCTGGGGGAGCGAACACTGAAGCTTTCTTT.

This sequence joins TRBV6-4 and TRBJ2-3; 16 bases are shared with TRBD2. Germline values: CDR1 MRHNA, CDR2 SNTAGT. CDR3 length equals 16 residues. V lost 5 bases, J lost 10 bases, and 9 bases stayed unmatched. CDR3 loop: CASSHTGTSGGAAQYF. CDR3 sequence (DNA): TGTGCCAGCAGTCATACCGGGACTAGCGGGGGGGCAGCGCAGTATTTT.

The chain recombines TRBV11-2 with TRBJ2-2; no definite D call. Deletions cut 0 bases from V and 4 bases from J, with 6 bases between. Germline CDR1 and CDR2: SGHAT and FQNNGV. This CDR3 is built from 14 residues. CDR3 coding DNA: TGTGCCAGCAGCTTAGAACAGTCCACCGGGGAGCTGTTTTTT. Its protein product is CASSLEQSTGELFF.

The CDR3: CASSLSSRKTNEKLFF. The DNA for the CDR3 is TGTGCCAGCAGTTTATCGAGCAGGAAAACTAATGAAAAACTGTTTTTT. V and J are TRBV27 and TRBJ1-4; D is undetermined. The V gene's germline CDR1 is MNHEY and CDR2 SMNVEV (reference sequence). The ends were cut back, 0 bases at V and 1 base at J, with 9 bases in the middle. This CDR3 comprises 16 residues.

The chain uses TRBV18 and TRBJ2-5; D tentatively fits TRBD1 or TRBD2 (5 bases each). From germline, CDR1 is KGHSH and CDR2 LQKENI. Trimming took off 5 bases at V and 5 bases at J, with 15 bases between the two ends. This CDR3 contains 14 residues. CDR3 sequence: CASSGTLGIETQYF. The CDR3, as DNA: TGTGCCAGCTCAGGGACCCTAGGGATTGAGACCCAGTACTTC.

The V and J genes are TRBV6-5 and TRBJ1-2; no clear D gene. The CDR3 extends over 15 amino acids. CDR1 is MNHEY, CDR2 SVGAGI, per germline. V was pared by 0 bases and J by 2 bases, with 10 bases between. CDR3 loop: CASSYSVRGNYGYTF. For the CDR3, the DNA is TGTGCCAGCAGTTACTCAGTTCGGGGAAACTATGGCTACACCTTC.

The rearrangement joins TRBV6-6 to TRBJ1-1; D is ambiguous. The V and J ends lost 2 bases and 4 bases respectively, with 17 bases between them. The germline CDR1 and CDR2 sequences are MNHNY and SVGAGI (reference sequence). This CDR3 region has 16 residues. The CDR3 coding sequence is TGTGCCAGCAGTTACGCGCTTGGGTCCGGCGGCACTGAAGCTTTCTTT. Residues: CASSYALGSGGTEAFF.